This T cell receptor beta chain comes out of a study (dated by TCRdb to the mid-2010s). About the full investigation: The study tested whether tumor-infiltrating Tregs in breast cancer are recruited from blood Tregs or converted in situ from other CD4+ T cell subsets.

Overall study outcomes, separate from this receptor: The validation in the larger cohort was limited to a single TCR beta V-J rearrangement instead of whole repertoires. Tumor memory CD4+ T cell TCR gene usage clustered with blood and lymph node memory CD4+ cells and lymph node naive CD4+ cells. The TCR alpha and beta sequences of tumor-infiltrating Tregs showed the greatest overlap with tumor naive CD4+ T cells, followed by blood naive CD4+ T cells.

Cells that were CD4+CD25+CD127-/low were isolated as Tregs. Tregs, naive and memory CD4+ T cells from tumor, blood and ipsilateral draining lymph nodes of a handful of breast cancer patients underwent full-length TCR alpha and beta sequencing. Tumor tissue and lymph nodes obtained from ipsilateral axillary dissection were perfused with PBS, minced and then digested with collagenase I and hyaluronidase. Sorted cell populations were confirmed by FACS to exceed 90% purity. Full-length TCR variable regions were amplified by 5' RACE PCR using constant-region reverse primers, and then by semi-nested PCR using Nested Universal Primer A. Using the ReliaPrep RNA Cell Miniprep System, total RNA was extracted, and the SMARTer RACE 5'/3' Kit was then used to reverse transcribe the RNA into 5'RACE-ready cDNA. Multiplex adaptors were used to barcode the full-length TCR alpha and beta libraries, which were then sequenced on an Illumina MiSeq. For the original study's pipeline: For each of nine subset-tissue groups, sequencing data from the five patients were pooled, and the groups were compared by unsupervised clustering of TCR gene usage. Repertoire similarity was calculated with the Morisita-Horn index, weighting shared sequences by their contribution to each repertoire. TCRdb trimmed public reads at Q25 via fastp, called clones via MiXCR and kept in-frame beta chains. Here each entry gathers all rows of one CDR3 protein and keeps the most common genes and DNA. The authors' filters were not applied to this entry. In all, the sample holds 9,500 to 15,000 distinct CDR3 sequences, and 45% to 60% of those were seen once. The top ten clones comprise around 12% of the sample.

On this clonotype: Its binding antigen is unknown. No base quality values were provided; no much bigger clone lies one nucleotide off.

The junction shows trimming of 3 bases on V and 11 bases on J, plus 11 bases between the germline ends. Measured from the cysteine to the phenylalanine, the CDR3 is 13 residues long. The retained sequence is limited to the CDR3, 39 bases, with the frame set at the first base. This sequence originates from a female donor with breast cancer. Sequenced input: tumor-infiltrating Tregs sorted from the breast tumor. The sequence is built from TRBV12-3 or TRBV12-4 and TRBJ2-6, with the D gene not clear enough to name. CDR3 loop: CASSLARNDVLTF. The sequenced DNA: TGTGCCAGCAGTTTGGCGCGGAACGACGTCCTGACTTTC.